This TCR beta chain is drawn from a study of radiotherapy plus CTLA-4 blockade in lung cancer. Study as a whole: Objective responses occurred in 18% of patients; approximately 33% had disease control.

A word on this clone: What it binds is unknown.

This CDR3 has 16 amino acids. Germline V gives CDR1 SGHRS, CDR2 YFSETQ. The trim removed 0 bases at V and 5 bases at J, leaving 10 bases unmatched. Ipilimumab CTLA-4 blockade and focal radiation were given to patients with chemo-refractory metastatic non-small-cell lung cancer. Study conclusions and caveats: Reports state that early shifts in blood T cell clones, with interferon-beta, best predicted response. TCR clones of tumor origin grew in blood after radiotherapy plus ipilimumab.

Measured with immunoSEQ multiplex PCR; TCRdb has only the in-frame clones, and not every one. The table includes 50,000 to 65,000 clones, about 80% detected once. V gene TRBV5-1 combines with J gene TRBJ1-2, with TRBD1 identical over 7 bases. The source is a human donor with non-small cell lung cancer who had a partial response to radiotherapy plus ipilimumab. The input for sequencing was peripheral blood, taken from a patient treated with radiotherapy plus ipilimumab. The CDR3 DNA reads TGCGCCAGCAGCTTGGGACAGGGACTGTTGTCTTATGGCTACACCTTC. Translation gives CASSLGQGLLSYGYTF. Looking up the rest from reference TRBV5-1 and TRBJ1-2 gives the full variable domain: KAGVTQTPRYLIKTRGQQVTLSCSPISGHRSVSWYQQTPGQGLQFLFEYFSETQRNKGNFPGRFSGRQFSNSRSEMNVSTLELGDSALYLCASSLGQGLLSYGYTFGSGTRLTVV.